Presented here are 7 T cell receptor beta chains from one specimen sequenced in a study of cytomegalovirus exposure and HLA in healthy donors. The repertoire was sequenced with immunoSEQ multiplex PCR; TCRdb's copy has only in-frame clones and lacks some. The table records tens of thousands of clones, around 90% of them present only once. Sample: PBMCs. The receptors derive from a woman aged 18-29 years in good health and CMV-seropositive.

On this clone itself: Within the sample, other DNA sequences also encode this same CDR3. V is TRBV6-1 and J is TRBJ2-3; TRBD2 agrees at 7 bases. The J segment lost 3 bases and the V segment lost 3 bases, leaving 3 bases of the junction unmatched. Germline V gives CDR1 MNHNS, CDR2 SASEGT. The CDR3 sequence is 14 residues long. The CDR3 sequence: CASSEGGETDTQYF. As DNA, the CDR3 is TGTGCCAGCAGTGAGGGGGGGGAAACAGATACGCAGTATTTT.

The chain has TRBV6-1 and TRBJ2-7, with 9 bases fitting TRBD1. Germline-derived CDR1 and CDR2 are MNHNS and SASEGT. Trimming removed 1 base from V and 6 bases from J; junction bases left unmatched: 7. The CDR3 contains 15 residues. Here the CDR3 DNA reads TGTGCCAGCAGTGAAGGGGGGACAGGGTGGGCCGAGCAGTACTTC. Translated: CASSEGGTGWAEQYF.

The chain combines TRBV5-6 with TRBJ2-7; 12 bases line up with TRBD2. V dropped 2 bases and J dropped 4; count of bases not matched to a gene: 1. Germline values: CDR1 SGHDT, CDR2 YYEEEE. This CDR3 region has 14 residues. CDR3 loop: CASSFGTSGYEQYF. CDR3 nucleotide sequence: TGTGCCAGCAGCTTTGGGACTAGCGGGTACGAGCAGTACTTC. The variable domain in full, completed from reference TRBV5-6 and TRBJ2-7, reads DAGVTQSPTHLIKTRGQQVTLRCSPKSGHDTVSWYQQALGQGPQFIFQYYEEEERQRGNFPDRFSGHQFPNYSSELNVNALLLGDSALYLCASSFGTSGYEQYFGPGTRLTVT.

This chain joins TRBV7-3 and TRBJ2-7; D might be TRBD1 (7 bases). Germline V lookup: CDR1 SGHTA, CDR2 FQGTGA. The length of the CDR3 is 15 residues. Trimming took 2 bases from V and 3 from J, leaving 14 bases between them. The DNA of the CDR3 is TGTGCCAGCAGCTTAGGAGGAGGGGGCCGCTACGAGCAGTACTTC. Translation gives CASSLGGGGRYEQYF.

This clone was observed a single time. The rearrangement links TRBV19 to TRBJ1-2; 8 positions match TRBD1. The CDR3 loop spans 14 amino acids. The ends lost 7 bases at V and 2 bases at J; junction bases unmatched: 6. The V gene's germline CDR1 is LNHDA and CDR2 SQIVND (reference sequence). In DNA form, the CDR3 reads TGTGCCAGTATAGGACAGGGCCAAAACTATGGCTACACCTTC. Its translation is CASIGQGQNYGYTF.

V usage is TRBV7-9 and J usage is TRBJ1-5; perhaps TRBD1 as D (6 bases). Per the germline V gene, CDR1 is SEHNR and CDR2 is FQNEAQ (reference sequence). The CDR3 loop spans 16 amino acids. Trimming stripped 1 base from V and 5 bases from J, with 15 bases between. Here the CDR3 DNA reads TGTGCCAGCAGCTTAGGTGGCGGACAGAGAGATCAGCCCCAGCATTTT. Translation gives CASSLGGGQRDQPQHF.

This chain links TRBV5-1 with TRBJ2-2; TRBD2 matches 11 bases. Germline assignment: CDR1 SGHRS and CDR2 YFSETQ. J was trimmed by 2 bases and V by 0 bases; bases with no gene match: 6. The CDR3 is 18 residues long. The CDR3 nucleotides are TGCGCCAGCAGCTTGGAGCCTAGCGGGGGGCATAACACCGGGGAGCTGTTTTTT. Amino acids: CASSLEPSGGHNTGELFF. The whole variable domain, remainder taken from reference TRBV5-1 and TRBJ2-2, is KAGVTQTPRYLIKTRGQQVTLSCSPISGHRSVSWYQQTPGQGLQFLFEYFSETQRNKGNFPGRFSGRQFSNSRSEMNVSTLELGDSALYLCASSLEPSGGHNTGELFFGEGSRLTVL.